This TCR beta chain was captured by sequencing in a study of beta chain features in type 1 diabetes. Study context: Healthy donors and patients had similar age, gender and cell yields.

Of note for this clone: Its antigen remains unidentified.

Study observations and caveats: TCRB CDR3s from Type 1 diabetes patients were moderately but significantly shorter in all four CD4+ subsets. A greater similarity of naive, central memory and Treg TCRB repertoires was seen among patients than among healthy donors. The analysis here could not establish whether HLA type shapes TCRB rearrangement.

Every bit of the isolated RNA underwent reverse transcription, so sequencing read expressed TCRB transcripts. Here immunoSEQ multiplex PCR was the method, and the copy in TCRdb shows in-frame clones only, minus some. The table lists 55,000 to 85,000 clones, approximately 50% of them singletons. Trimming took 6 bases from V and 7 from J; bases not matched to a gene: 3. Germline assignment: CDR1 SNHLY and CDR2 FYNNEI. This CDR3 spans 13 amino acids. The genes are TRBV2 and TRBJ2-1, with 10 positions matching TRBD1. This sequence was found in a man aged 30-40 years with type 1 diabetes. The material sequenced was central memory CD4+ T cells from blood. The CDR3, as DNA: TGTGCCAGCAGGGGACAGGGGTGGAATGAGCAGTTCTTC. As protein: CASRGQGWNEQFF.